These 18 T cell receptor beta chains were all obtained from the same sample, sequenced in a study of cytomegalovirus exposure and HLA in healthy donors. The PCR used 60 Vbeta and 13 Jbeta primers. TCRdb's copy holds only in-frame clones and misses some; the assay was immunoSEQ multiplex PCR. The repertoire has around 85,000 clones, around 80% of them found once; the top ten carry around 7%. The specimen was PBMCs. The receptors come from a man aged 30-40 years in good health and CMV-seronegative.

J is TRBJ2-3 and V is TRBV11-3; 7 nucleotides agree with TRBD2. From germline, CDR1 is SGHNT and CDR2 YENEEA. Losses at the gene ends were 5 bases for V and 4 bases for J; bases not matched to a gene: 9. The CDR3 contains 15 residues. This CDR3 is CASSPGRGGPDTQYF. The CDR3 DNA sequence: TGTGCCAGCAGCCCGGGTCGGGGAGGGCCAGATACGCAGTATTTT.

V usage is TRBV5-4 and J usage is TRBJ2-3, with TRBD2 identical over 11 bases. This CDR3 is built from 15 residues. Germline CDR1 is SGHNT and CDR2 is YYREEE (reference sequence). V was clipped by 3 bases and J by 4 bases; unmatched bases: 4. The CDR3: CASSSSGGFADTQYF. The CDR3 DNA sequence: TGTGCCAGCAGCTCTAGCGGGGGGTTCGCAGATACGCAGTATTTT.

The sample holds one count of this clone. This chain links TRBV7-9 with TRBJ1-1, with D possibly TRBD1 on 5 matching bases. Germline V lookup: CDR1 SEHNR, CDR2 FQNEAQ (reference sequence). V was clipped by 4 bases and J by 5 bases, with 23 bases between them. CDR3 length equals 17 residues. CDR3 bases: TGTGCCAGCAGCTCCCTAGGGCTGGGGCCAGGGCGGACTGAAGCTTTCTTT. Protein sequence: CASSSLGLGPGRTEAFF.

This clone has just a few counts. The rearrangement joins TRBV28 to TRBJ2-4, with D perhaps matching TRBD2 (6 bases). This CDR3 has 13 amino acids. Trimming removed 4 bases at V and 11 bases at J, with 15 bases between. Germline V CDR1 and CDR2: MDHEN, SYDVKM. The CDR3 DNA follows: TGTGCCAGCAGTTCGGGGGACCGACTATTTCAGTACTTC. Protein sequence: CASSSGDRLFQYF.

The rearrangement links TRBV6-6 to TRBJ2-5; D is perhaps TRBD1 (5 bases). Germline CDR1 is MNHNY and CDR2 is SVGAGI (reference sequence). The V gene lost 1 base and the J gene lost 3 bases, with 9 bases spanning the gap. This CDR3 comprises 14 residues. The DNA of the CDR3 is TGTGCCAGCAGTTACTTGGCAGGGAAAGAGACCCAGTACTTC. This codes for CASSYLAGKETQYF.

This sequence joins TRBV6-7 and TRBJ2-5, with 7 bases identical to TRBD1. TRBV6-7 is recorded as an ORF, its role being uncertain. This CDR3 spans 18 amino acids. The ends lost 2 bases at V and 5 bases at J; junction bases unmatched: 17. Here the CDR3 DNA reads TGTGCCAGCAGTTACCTCTCCACGAGGGGGCCGTTGCAGGAGACCCAGTACTTC. This sequence encodes CASSYLSTRGPLQETQYF.

V is TRBV5-5 and J is TRBJ1-3; 9 positions match TRBD1. Trimming at V came to 4 bases and at J to 4 bases, leaving 6 bases not matched to a gene. Germline-derived CDR1 and CDR2 are SGHKS and YYEKEE (reference sequence). There are 15 residues in the CDR3. CDR3: CASSGDRVGGNTIYF. In DNA form, the CDR3 reads TGTGCCAGCAGCGGGGACAGGGTAGGGGGAAACACCATATATTTT.

V usage is TRBV5-1 and J usage is TRBJ1-3; TRBD1 might be the D (6 bases). CDR3 length equals 17 residues. CDR1 and CDR2 (germline): SGHRS, YFSETQ. V lost 0 bases and J 5 bases, leaving 18 bases between the germline ends. The DNA for the CDR3 is TGCGCCAGCAGCTTGGTTTGGTCAGGGGCTAGGAGAAACACCATATATTTT. Protein product: CASSLVWSGARRNTIYF.

CDR3 coding DNA: TGTGCCAGCAGCTTGGGGACAGGGTTACATGAAAAACTGTTTTTT. Translated, it gives CASSLGTGLHEKLFF. The chain recombines TRBV5-5 with TRBJ1-4; 8 positions agree with TRBD1. The germline CDR1 and CDR2 sequences are SGHKS and YYEKEE (reference sequence). The CDR3 totals 15 residues. V lost 0 bases and J lost 6; bases outside the gene matches: 4.

J is TRBJ2-5 and V is TRBV5-4; TRBD2 matches at 8 bases. V lost 1 base to trimming and J lost 4 bases; unmatched junction nucleotides: 6. The germline V gene encodes CDR1 SGHNT and CDR2 YYREEE (reference sequence). This CDR3 is built from 15 residues. CDR3 loop: CASSLRRGAGETQYF. The DNA for the CDR3 is TGTGCCAGCAGCTTGCGGCGGGGGGCGGGAGAGACCCAGTACTTC.

The chain couples TRBV30 to TRBJ1-6, with 9 bases aligning to TRBD1. The CDR3 has 16 amino acids. The V and J ends lost 0 bases and 6 bases, in that order; junction bases with no gene match: 6. Germline V lookup: CDR1 GTSNPN, CDR2 SVGIG (reference sequence). The CDR3 sequence: CAWSVLRTGVNSPLHF. For the CDR3, the DNA is TGTGCCTGGAGTGTACTTAGGACAGGGGTTAATTCACCCCTCCACTTT.

V and J are TRBV6-4 and TRBJ1-1; tentatively, D is TRBD1 (5 bases). The CDR3 has 16 amino acids. V lost 6 bases, J lost 1 base, and 18 bases lay in between. Germline CDR1 is MRHNA and CDR2 is SNTAGT. In nucleotides, the CDR3 is TGTGCCAGCAGCCACAATGGCGGGGGATCGAACACTGAAGCTTTCTTT. Its protein is CASSHNGGGSNTEAFF.

The chain carries TRBV6-1 and TRBJ2-5, with 8 bases aligning to TRBD1. The V gene end was trimmed by 6 bases and the J gene end by 2 bases; junction bases not matched to a gene: 5. The germline CDR1 and CDR2 sequences are MNHNS and SASEGT. This CDR3 region has 14 residues. Here the CDR3 reads CASSPGQAQETQYF. In DNA form, the CDR3 reads TGTGCCAGCAGCCCGGGACAGGCGCAAGAGACCCAGTACTTC.

This clone appeared once. The gene calls are TRBV5-8 and TRBJ1-5; D unresolved. V lost 0 bases and J 4 bases, leaving 5 bases between the germline ends. Germline CDR1 SGHTS, CDR2 YDEGEE. The CDR3 sequence is 13 residues long. The CDR3 DNA reads as TGTGCCAGCAGCTTGGACGGGAATCAGCCCCAGCATTTT. Protein product: CASSLDGNQPQHF.

The chain joins TRBV5-1 to TRBJ2-7; no clear D gene. Germline CDR1 is SGHRS and CDR2 is YFSETQ. The CDR3 has 12 amino acids. V was shortened by 0 bases and J by 7 bases, with 8 bases between the two germline ends. CDR3 nucleotides: TGCGCCAGCAGCTTGGTTGCGGCAGAGCAGTACTTC. This gives the protein CASSLVAAEQYF. Variable domain in full (rest from reference TRBV5-1 and TRBJ2-7): KAGVTQTPRYLIKTRGQQVTLSCSPISGHRSVSWYQQTPGQGLQFLFEYFSETQRNKGNFPGRFSGRQFSNSRSEMNVSTLELGDSALYLCASSLVAAEQYFGPGTRLTVT.

This clone was observed a single time. The V call is TRBV10-1, the J call TRBJ2-3; tentatively, D is TRBD2 (5 bases). Trimming removed 3 bases from V and 5 bases from J, with 9 bases in between. In germline, CDR1 is WNHNN, CDR2 SYGVQD (reference sequence). This CDR3 region has 13 residues. The CDR3 region is CASSEYRGDTQYF. The CDR3 DNA reads as TGCGCCAGCAGTGAATACCGGGGAGATACGCAGTATTTT.

This clone was observed a single time. The chain is built from TRBV5-4 and TRBJ1-2; D may be TRBD1 (6 bases). The germline V gene encodes CDR1 SGHNT and CDR2 YYREEE (reference sequence). The CDR3 contains 13 residues. V was clipped by 4 bases and J by 7 bases, with 14 bases between them. The CDR3 protein is CASSVDSLRGYTF. The CDR3 DNA sequence: TGTGCCAGCAGCGTGGACAGTCTTCGTGGCTACACCTTC.

The chain links TRBV5-1 to TRBJ2-5; possible D gene TRBD2, 6 bases. Germline-derived CDR1 and CDR2 are SGHRS and YFSETQ. Trimming took off 0 bases at V and 1 base at J, with 7 bases between the two ends. The length of the CDR3 is 14 residues. CDR3 sequence (DNA): TGCGCCAGCAGCTTGGCCGGGGGCCAAGAGACCCAGTACTTC. This codes for CASSLAGGQETQYF.